This passage covers 27 T cell receptor beta chains from one sample sequenced in a study of pediatric ulcerative colitis. Using immunoSEQ multiplex PCR, the repertoire was profiled, and TCRdb retains in-frame clones only, with some absent. The data show about 64,000 clones, 70% to 80% seen once. Sequencing was carried out using blood. Receptors originate from a boy aged 10-17 years with moderate ulcerative colitis.

The chain employs TRBV10-2 and TRBJ2-1; TRBD2 aligns across 12 bases. V dropped 7 bases and J dropped 4; count of bases not matched to a gene: 5. The length of the CDR3 is 15 residues. Germline values: CDR1 WSHSY, CDR2 SAAADI. The CDR3 nucleotides are TGCGCCAGCACCTCGACTAGCGGGGGTTACAATGAGCAGTTCTTC. This encodes CASTSTSGGYNEQFF.

The genes are TRBV28 and TRBJ2-5; 7 nucleotides line up with TRBD1. Germline loops: CDR1 MDHEN, CDR2 SYDVKM. Trimming took 3 bases from V and 7 from J; bases not matched to a gene: 14. This CDR3 comprises 16 residues. The chain's CDR3 is CASSFSTGVGFRTQYF. The DNA of the CDR3 is TGTGCCAGCAGTTTCTCTACAGGGGTAGGATTTCGGACCCAGTACTTC.

The V call is TRBV5-1, the J call TRBJ1-3, with 7 nucleotides matching TRBD1. V was pared by 4 bases and J by 0 bases, with 7 bases of the junction left unmatched. Germline CDR1 is SGHRS and CDR2 is YFSETQ. The CDR3 runs to 16 residues. The CDR3 DNA reads as TGCGCCAGCAGCGTCGAGGGACAGATCTCTGGAAACACCATATATTTT. Translated, it gives CASSVEGQISGNTIYF.

The V and J genes are TRBV15 and TRBJ2-1; 8 bases match TRBD2. Per germline, CDR1 LNHNV and CDR2 YYDKDF (reference sequence). The CDR3 runs to 15 residues. With V trimmed by 6 bases and J by 3 bases, 7 bases remained unmatched. This CDR3 reads CATRPSTSVYNEQFF. In nucleotides, the CDR3 is TGTGCCACCAGACCGTCGACTAGCGTCTACAATGAGCAGTTCTTC.

Here the CDR3 DNA reads TGCGCCAGCAGCCAATGGCGGACTAGCGGGATGGAGAACGAGCAGTACTTC. Its translation is CASSQWRTSGMENEQYF. The chain has TRBV4-3 and TRBJ2-7; 12 bases align to TRBD2. Unmatched junction bases numbered 10, after V lost 2 bases and J lost 5 bases. This CDR3 spans 17 amino acids. CDR1 is LGHNA, CDR2 YSLEER, per germline.

This chain connects TRBV29-1 to TRBJ2-3; 7 positions match TRBD2. The CDR3 extends over 12 amino acids. V shed 5 bases and J 5 bases; nucleotides not matched to a gene: 4. The germline CDR1 and CDR2 sequences are SQVTM and ANQGSEA. The CDR3: CSVSGLVDTQYF. The CDR3 region has the DNA TGCAGCGTTTCCGGACTAGTAGATACGCAGTATTTT.

This rearrangement joins TRBV5-1 to TRBJ2-6; 7 bases map to TRBD1. The germline gives CDR1 SGHRS, CDR2 YFSETQ. The CDR3 covers 17 residues. V was pared by 5 bases and J by 0 bases, with 8 bases of the junction left unmatched. CDR3 residues: CASSLQQGTSGANVLTF. The CDR3 DNA reads as TGCGCCAGCAGTCTACAACAGGGGACCTCTGGGGCCAACGTCCTGACTTTC.

The V and J genes are TRBV19 and TRBJ2-7; D perhaps matches TRBD2 (5 bases). The CDR3 spans 14 residues. Trimming stripped 3 bases from V and 2 bases from J, with 11 bases between. Germline V lookup: CDR1 LNHDA, CDR2 SQIVND (reference sequence). The chain's CDR3 is CASSIGVIPYEQYF. In DNA, the CDR3 is TGTGCCAGTAGTATCGGGGTTATTCCCTACGAGCAGTACTTC. Full variable domain (remainder filled in from reference TRBV19 and TRBJ2-7): DGGITQSPKYLFRKEGQNVTLSCEQNLNHDAMYWYRQDPGQGLRLIYYSQIVNDFQKGDIAEGYSVSREKKESFPLTVTSAQKNPTAFYLCASSIGVIPYEQYFGPGTRLTVT.

As for this clone: As the CDR3 is not closed by the conserved phenylalanine or tryptophan, this likely results from a read error. It is unclear where the CDR3 begins or ends on the DNA, so no DNA is shown, and the CDR3 is as TCRdb lists it. The chain couples TRBV6-1 to TRBJ2-7; TRBD2, the D gene given by the table, was not confirmed from the DNA. The CDR3 is 15 amino acids long, termini counted. CDR1 is MNHNS and CDR2 is SASEGT in the germline V gene. The CDR3 is CASSEQASGLAGPTL.

The chain joins TRBV14 to TRBJ2-3; no clear D. The CDR3 spans 12 residues. The germline V gene has CDR1 SGHDN and CDR2 FVKESK. The V gene lost 2 bases and the J gene lost 9 bases, with 9 bases spanning the gap. The CDR3 sequence is CASSQSRRTQYF. The CDR3, as DNA: TGTGCCAGCAGCCAATCTCGCCGCACGCAGTATTTT.

CDR3 loop: CASSRRDRGHVTTEAFF. The CDR3 DNA reads as TGTGCCAGCAGCCGCCGGGACAGGGGACATGTTACCACTGAAGCTTTCTTT. The chain has TRBV5-6 and TRBJ1-1; TRBD1 aligns across 10 bases. This CDR3 is built from 17 residues. Trimming took 4 bases from V and 4 from J; bases not matched to a gene: 13. Germline V gene data show CDR1 as SGHDT and CDR2 as YYEEEE. Variable domain in full (rest from reference TRBV5-6 and TRBJ1-1): DAGVTQSPTHLIKTRGQQVTLRCSPKSGHDTVSWYQQALGQGPQFIFQYYEEEERQRGNFPDRFSGHQFPNYSSELNVNALLLGDSALYLCASSRRDRGHVTTEAFFGQGTRLTVV.

The chain couples TRBV15 to TRBJ2-1, with D possibly TRBD2 on 6 matching bases. CDR1 is LNHNV and CDR2 is YYDKDF in the germline V gene (reference sequence). V lost 6 bases, J lost 5 bases, and 20 bases lay in between. The CDR3 runs to 16 residues. The CDR3: CATRPPGLAKNNEQFF. The CDR3 region has the DNA TGTGCCACCAGACCCCCGGGGCTAGCGAAGAACAATGAGCAGTTCTTC.

V and J are TRBV27 and TRBJ1-2, with D uncertain. The V and J ends lost 3 bases and 1 base respectively, with 12 bases between them. The length of the CDR3 is 15 residues. Germline lookup yields CDR1 MNHEY and CDR2 SMNVEV (reference sequence). The DNA of the CDR3 is TGTGCCAGCAGTTTTAGGAGAGAGGATAACTATGGCTACACCTTC. This sequence encodes CASSFRREDNYGYTF.

This clone was recorded only once. The rearrangement uses TRBV7-9 and TRBJ1-6, with 7 bases identical to TRBD1. V shed 5 bases and J 14 bases; nucleotides not matched to a gene: 12. The CDR3 runs to 14 residues. CDR1 and CDR2 (germline): SEHNR, FQNEAQ (reference sequence). The CDR3 DNA sequence: TGTGCCAGCAGCCCCCGACAGGGAACCGGATCCCTCCACTTT. It specifies CASSPRQGTGSLHF.

J is TRBJ1-3 and V is TRBV11-2; D not certain. This CDR3 comprises 12 residues. V lost 2 bases and J 5 bases, leaving 4 bases between the germline ends. CDR1 is SGHAT, CDR2 FQNNGV, per germline. For the CDR3, the DNA is TGTGCCAGCAGCTTATCTCGAAACACCATATATTTT. It encodes CASSLSRNTIYF.

Concerning this clone: Other DNA sequences in the sample encode the same CDR3. The chain uses TRBV5-1 and TRBJ2-1; 8 bases map to TRBD2. Germline CDR1 is SGHRS and CDR2 is YFSETQ. V gave up 3 bases and J gave up 3 bases; unmatched junction bases: 2. The CDR3 is 14 residues long. This chain's CDR3 is CASSSSGGYNEQFF. CDR3 coding DNA: TGCGCCAGCAGCTCGAGCGGGGGCTACAATGAGCAGTTCTTC.

V gene TRBV6-5 combines with J gene TRBJ2-1; 7 bases line up with TRBD2. The CDR3 runs to 16 residues. The V and J ends lost 2 bases and 9 bases, in that order; junction bases with no gene match: 13. Germline V gene sequence: CDR1 MNHEY, CDR2 SVGAGI. CDR3 DNA sequence: TGTGCCAGCAGTTACGGTTCGGGACTAAGTAGAAGTGAGCAGTTCTTC. Its protein product is CASSYGSGLSRSEQFF.

The CDR3, as DNA: TGTGCCAGCTCAACTGGACAGGGGAATGAGCAGTTCTTC. Translating gives CASSTGQGNEQFF. This chain connects TRBV18 to TRBJ2-1; TRBD1 aligns across 9 bases. V dropped 5 bases and J dropped 7; count of bases not matched to a gene: 3. Germline V gives CDR1 KGHSH, CDR2 LQKENI. The CDR3 length is 13 residues.

This rearrangement joins TRBV7-2 to TRBJ1-5; TRBD1 matches at 8 bases. Germline assignment: CDR1 SGHTA and CDR2 FQGNSA. V lost 3 bases to trimming and J lost 6 bases; unmatched junction nucleotides: 7. The CDR3 runs 15 residues. The CDR3 spells CASSLDRATSQPQHF. CDR3 sequence (DNA): TGTGCCAGCAGCTTGGACAGGGCGACTAGTCAGCCCCAGCATTTT.

V usage is TRBV21-1 and J usage is TRBJ2-3; whether TRBD1, the table's D call, matches the DNA was not checked. TRBV21-1 is annotated as a pseudogene. There are 15 residues in the CDR3. The CDR3 region is CASSKSGIHTDTQYF. The CDR3, as DNA: TGTGCCAGCAGCAAGTCAGGGATTCACACAGATACGCAGTATTTT.

The DNA for the CDR3 is TGTGCCAGCAGTGTAGAACAGGGGGCGTCATACGAGCAGTACTTC. This translates into CASSVEQGASYEQYF. The chain carries TRBV6-4 and TRBJ2-7; 9 bases map to TRBD1. J was trimmed by 4 bases and V by 4 bases; bases with no gene match: 8. Germline CDR1 and CDR2: MRHNA and SNTAGT. The CDR3 runs to 15 residues.

The rearrangement links TRBV30 to TRBJ1-2; 8 bases map to TRBD1. There are 12 residues in the CDR3. V lost 4 bases, J lost 4 bases, and 2 bases stayed unmatched. The germline gives CDR1 GTSNPN, CDR2 SVGIG (reference sequence). CDR3 in DNA: TGTGCCTGGAAGGACAGGGCCTATGGCTACACCTTC. This sequence encodes CAWKDRAYGYTF.

Details on this clone: Other DNA variants within this sample encode the same CDR3. This chain joins TRBV5-1 and TRBJ2-1; no reliable D call. This CDR3 region has 11 residues. Trimming stripped 0 bases from V and 6 bases from J, with 1 base between. Germline-derived CDR1 and CDR2 are SGHRS and YFSETQ. CDR3 sequence reads: CASSLGNEQFF. Here the CDR3 DNA reads TGCGCCAGCAGCTTGGGCAATGAGCAGTTCTTC.

This clone was recorded once. CDR3 nucleotides: TGTGCAAGTCGCTTAAGAACTACGGGGTCCGACTATGGCTACACCTTC. Amino acid sequence: CASRLRTTGSDYGYTF. The genes are TRBV12-2 and TRBJ1-2. TRBV12-2 is listed as a pseudogene. The CDR3 covers 16 residues.

The V call is TRBV5-6, the J call TRBJ2-7, with D maybe TRBD2 (6 bases). V was shortened by 4 bases and J by 0 bases, with 14 bases between the two germline ends. Germline V gives CDR1 SGHDT, CDR2 YYEEEE. The CDR3 sequence is 15 residues long. CDR3 residues: CASSRGTRDSYEQYF. CDR3 sequence (DNA): TGTGCCAGCAGCCGCGGGACTCGAGACTCCTACGAGCAGTACTTC.

This clone was observed a single time. The chain carries TRBV5-1 and TRBJ2-1, with TRBD2 identical over 13 bases. In germline, CDR1 is SGHRS, CDR2 YFSETQ. The CDR3 consists of 16 residues. J gave up 1 base and V 4 bases, and 2 bases lay outside the gene matches. The CDR3: CASSQGLAGSYNEQFF. The CDR3 nucleotides are TGCGCCAGCAGCCAGGGACTAGCGGGGTCCTACAATGAGCAGTTCTTC.

The CDR3, as DNA: TGTGCCAGCTCAGGTGGGGCAGGGGGAAGGGAACAGCCCCAGCATTTT. Its translation: CASSGGAGGREQPQHF. The V and J genes are TRBV18 and TRBJ1-5; 7 positions agree with TRBD1. This CDR3 comprises 16 residues. CDR1 and CDR2 from the germline V gene are KGHSH and LQKENI. J lost 7 bases, V lost 5 bases, and 14 bases had no gene match.